This TCR beta chain was profiled in a study of T cell responses to AZD1222 COVID-19 vaccine. Overall study findings and caveats: Females outnumbered males among donors, who were mostly white British; clonal diversity was possibly underestimated. Once two AZD1222 doses were given, Spike-specific TCR breadth and depth went up. Just five to seven people given AZD1222 tested seropositive at baseline.

Germline CDR1 and CDR2: LNHDA and SQIVND (reference sequence). Deletions cut 4 bases from V and 6 bases from J, with 15 bases between. The CDR3 length is 15 residues. Sequencing was performed with immunoSEQ multiplex PCR; in TCRdb, only in-frame clones are kept and a portion is missing. The repertoire consists of 40,000 to 55,000 clones, with about 90% occurring once and the leading ten covering about 1.1%. For this clone: Its cognate antigen is unknown.

This receptor was taken from an adult who received the AZD1222 COVID-19 vaccine. This chain links TRBV19 with TRBJ2-2; a weak D match, TRBD1 (7 bases). This specimen was peripheral blood, taken 28 days after the second AZD1222 dose. The chain's CDR3 is CASSTPGGRAGELFF. The CDR3 region has the DNA TGTGCCAGTAGTACCCCAGGGGGGCGGGCCGGGGAGCTGTTTTTT.